This TCR beta chain originates from a study of blood T cell repertoires in COVID-19. Across the whole study: Acute and convalescent COVID-19 specimens originated in the United States, Italy and Spain.

Only in-frame clones appear in the TCRdb table, and some are missing; sequencing was by immunoSEQ multiplex PCR. Of approximately 170,000 clones listed, over 75% are singletons. Trimming cost V 2 bases and J 5 bases, with 16 bases left between them. The germline V gene encodes CDR1 SNHLY and CDR2 FYNNEI. There are 16 residues in the CDR3. This chain uses TRBV2 with TRBJ2-4; D might be TRBD2 (5 bases). Sequencing was carried out using PBMCs or T cells enriched from blood (not recorded which). The receptor was derived from a man aged 40-50 years who had recovered from COVID-19. CDR3: CASSETGTSEENIQYF. The DNA for the CDR3 is TGTGCCAGCAGTGAAACGGGAACCAGCGAGGAAAACATTCAGTACTTC.